The rows below give T cell receptor beta chains drawn from one sample of a study of shared clonotypes between healthy human individuals. Sequencing was performed with immunoSEQ multiplex PCR; in TCRdb, only in-frame clones are kept and a portion is missing. The sample holds over a million clones; over 95% are singletons and the top ten take roughly 1.2%. Sequenced input: naive CD4+ T cells sorted from blood. The receptors here all came from a man aged 30-40 years in good health. CDR3s include the opening cysteine and the closing phenylalanine or tryptophan. The D gene is left open where the match is weak. The size of a clone is reported for some rows only, either as once, few or many, or as a class for expanded clones.

CDR3 length | J gene | V gene | clone size | D gene | CDR3 protein | CDR3 DNA
20 | TRBJ2-1 | TRBV11-3 | NA | TRBD2 | CASSLDLGASGSTGYNEQFF | TGTGCCAGCAGCTTAGACCTAGGGGCTAGCGGGAGTACCGGGTACAATGAGCAGTTCTTC
14 | TRBJ2-2 | TRBV7-9 | NA | NA | CASSPGVGTGELFF | TGTGCCAGCAGCCCAGGAGTGGGCACCGGGGAGCTGTTTTTT
13 | TRBJ2-7 | TRBV6-1 | NA | TRBD1 | CASREAGGREQYF | TGTGCCAGCAGGGAGGCAGGGGGCCGCGAGCAGTACTTC
15 | TRBJ1-1 | TRBV19 | NA | NA | CASRIQDPVNTEAFF | TGTGCCAGTAGGATACAGGACCCCGTGAACACTGAAGCTTTCTTT
15 | TRBJ1-5 | TRBV30 | NA | TRBD1 | CAWSVGTGGGQPQHF | TGTGCCTGGAGTGTAGGGACAGGGGGAGGTCAGCCCCAGCATTTT
16 | TRBJ2-1 | TRBV9 | NA | NA | CASSPSGGLGYNEQFF | TGTGCCAGCAGCCCCTCCGGTGGGCTGGGTTACAATGAGCAGTTCTTC
15 | TRBJ1-1 | TRBV14 | NA | NA | CASSHRGGTYTEAFF | TGTGCCAGCAGCCATAGAGGAGGGACCTACACTGAAGCTTTCTTT
15 | TRBJ2-1 | TRBV9 | NA | NA | CASSSLGDGDNEQFF | TGTGCCAGCAGCTCCCTCGGGGACGGGGACAATGAGCAGTTCTTC
15 | TRBJ2-3 | TRBV2 | NA | NA | CASSRDFPSTDTQYF | TGTGCCAGCAGTCGGGACTTTCCTAGCACAGATACGCAGTATTTT
14 | TRBJ2-2 | TRBV18 | NA | NA | CASSPSRNTGELFF | TGTGCCAGCTCACCGTCACGGAACACCGGGGAGCTGTTTTTT
16 | TRBJ1-4 | TRBV18 | NA | TRBD1 | CASSPLGDRVNEKLFF | TGTGCCAGCTCACCATTAGGAGACAGGGTGAATGAAAAACTGTTTTTT
11 | TRBJ1-1 | TRBV10-3 | NA | NA | CAISDGAGAFF | TGTGCCATCAGCGACGGGGCTGGGGCTTTCTTT
16 | TRBJ2-7 | TRBV5-1 | NA | TRBD1 | CASSTMAGTGGREQYF | TGCGCCAGCAGCACGATGGCCGGGACAGGCGGTAGGGAGCAGTACTTC
12 | TRBJ2-7 | TRBV28 | NA | NA | CASSLQGYEQYF | TGTGCCAGCAGTTTACAGGGCTACGAGCAGTACTTC
15 | TRBJ2-3 | TRBV19 | NA | NA | CASTPTGRLGDTQYF | TGTGCCAGTACCCCAACAGGGAGATTGGGAGATACGCAGTATTTT
13 | TRBJ2-7 | TRBV19 | once | NA | CASSITGTYEQYF | TGTGCCAGTAGTATTACAGGGACCTACGAGCAGTACTTC
16 | TRBJ2-3 | TRBV4-1 | NA | NA | CASSGAGTRFTDTQYF | TGCGCCAGCAGCGGTGCCGGGACTCGGTTCACAGATACGCAGTATTTT
13 | TRBJ2-3 | TRBV6-1 | NA | NA | CASSRESTDTQYF | TGTGCCAGCAGCCGGGAGAGCACAGATACGCAGTATTTT
16 | TRBJ1-5 | TRBV10-2 | NA | NA | CASSDQGSYSNQPQHF | TGCGCCAGCAGTGATCAGGGGAGCTATAGCAATCAGCCCCAGCATTTT
12 | TRBJ2-6 | TRBV19 | NA | NA | CASNYGANVLTF | TGTGCCAGTAATTACGGGGCCAACGTCCTGACTTTC
17 | TRBJ2-6 | TRBV7-8 | NA | TRBD1 | CASSLGGQGSGANVLTF | TGTGCCAGCAGCTTAGGGGGACAGGGATCTGGGGCCAACGTCCTGACTTTC
16 | TRBJ2-2 | TRBV7-9 | NA | TRBD2 | CASSLDLAGVDGELFF | TGTGCCAGCAGCTTAGATCTAGCGGGAGTTGACGGGGAGCTGTTTTTT
15 | TRBJ2-1 | TRBV10-1 | NA | TRBD1 | CASSPGQGSYNEQFF | TGCGCCAGCAGTCCGGGACAGGGGAGTTACAATGAGCAGTTCTTC
13 | TRBJ2-1 | TRBV4-1 | NA | NA | CASRDTSYNEQFF | TGCGCCAGCCGGGATACCTCCTACAATGAGCAGTTCTTC
13 | TRBJ2-1 | TRBV9 | NA | NA | CASSVGGSDEQFF | TGTGCCAGCAGCGTAGGAGGGTCCGATGAGCAGTTCTTC
17 | TRBJ2-2 | TRBV5-1 | NA | TRBD1 | CASSRDSKPANTGELFF | TGCGCCAGCAGCAGGGACAGCAAACCGGCGAACACCGGGGAGCTGTTTTTT
18 | TRBJ2-3 | TRBV4-3 | NA | TRBD2 | CASSQDWAMAGGGDTQYF | TGCGCCAGCAGCCAAGATTGGGCGATGGCGGGGGGGGGAGATACGCAGTATTTT
11 | TRBJ2-1 | TRBV5-1 | NA | NA | CASSLTNEQFF | TGCGCCAGCAGCTTGACGAATGAGCAGTTCTTC
13 | TRBJ2-7 | TRBV6-5 | NA | TRBD2 | CASRRDYSYEQYF | TGTGCCAGCCGTCGGGACTACTCCTACGAGCAGTACTTC
11 | TRBJ2-3 | TRBV29-1 | once | NA | CSVDPAGTQYF | TGCAGCGTGGACCCGGCGGGTACGCAGTATTTT
14 | TRBJ2-7 | TRBV9 | once | NA | CASSVAGGWDEQYF | TGTGCCAGCAGCGTAGCTGGAGGTTGGGACGAGCAGTACTTC
16 | TRBJ1-3 | TRBV19 | NA | NA | CAISGTSYSGGNTIYF | TGTGCCATCTCCGGGACTTCTTATTCCGGTGGAAACACCATATATTTT
13 | TRBJ1-1 | TRBV19 | NA | TRBD1 | CASSIKGGGEAFF | TGTGCCAGTAGTATAAAAGGGGGCGGTGAAGCTTTCTTT
15 | TRBJ2-1 | TRBV5-6 | NA | TRBD2 | CASSFELAGPSEQFF | TGTGCCAGCAGCTTCGAACTAGCGGGGCCCTCAGAGCAGTTCTTC
11 | TRBJ2-3 | TRBV5-4 | NA | NA | CASSYDGAQYF | TGTGCCAGCAGCTATGACGGGGCGCAGTATTTT
15 | TRBJ1-4 | TRBV4-1 | NA | NA | CASSQGPSSEEKLFF | TGCGCCAGCAGCCAAGGGCCCTCATCCGAGGAAAAACTGTTTTTT
15 | TRBJ2-7 | TRBV10-2 | NA | TRBD1 | CASSDPGQGVYEQYF | TGCGCCAGCAGTGATCCGGGACAGGGAGTCTACGAGCAGTACTTC
16 | TRBJ1-4 | TRBV28 | NA | TRBD1 | CASSSHTGTGNEKLFF | TGTGCCAGCAGCTCTCACACCGGGACAGGGAATGAAAAACTGTTTTTT
15 | TRBJ2-7 | TRBV15 | once | NA | CATSRDSSRAYEQYF | TGTGCCACCAGCAGAGATTCGTCCCGAGCCTACGAGCAGTACTTC
13 | TRBJ2-7 | TRBV4-2 | NA | NA | CASSQDYGYEQYF | TGTGCCAGCAGCCAAGATTACGGCTACGAGCAGTACTTC
15 | TRBJ2-5 | TRBV11-2 | NA | NA | CASSLVGTPPETQYF | TGTGCCAGCAGCTTAGTAGGGACTCCCCCCGAGACCCAGTACTTC
16 | TRBJ2-3 | TRBV5-4 | NA | TRBD2 | CASSSRLAGGTDTQYF | TGTGCCAGCAGCTCTAGACTAGCGGGGGGCACAGATACGCAGTATTTT
14 | TRBJ2-3 | TRBV5-1 | NA | TRBD2 | CASSQTSGTDTQYF | TGCGCCAGCAGCCAGACTAGCGGAACAGATACGCAGTATTTT
12 | TRBJ2-5 | TRBV29-1 | NA | NA | CSVRVGQETQYF | TGCAGCGTTCGGGTAGGGCAAGAGACCCAGTACTTC
16 | TRBJ2-3 | TRBV6-4 | NA | TRBD2 | CASSASTSGNTDTQYF | TGTGCCAGCAGTGCCTCGACTAGCGGGAATACAGATACGCAGTATTTT
14 | TRBJ2-5 | TRBV5-6 | once | NA | CASSLEQRLVTQYF | TGTGCCAGCAGCTTGGAACAGCGTCTCGTTACCCAGTACTTC
15 | TRBJ2-2 | TRBV7-2 | once | NA | CASSSSGVWGGELFF | TGTGCCAGCAGCTCTTCTGGTGTCTGGGGCGGGGAGCTGTTTTTT
16 | TRBJ2-7 | TRBV21-1 | NA | NA | CASSTGGTETSYEQYF | TGTGCCAGCAGCACTGGGGGGACAGAGACGTCCTACGAGCAGTACTTC
14 | TRBJ2-1 | TRBV4-2 | NA | NA | CASSQISGGDEQFF | TGTGCCAGCAGCCAGATATCAGGGGGGGATGAGCAGTTCTTC
14 | TRBJ2-2 | TRBV6-1 | NA | NA | CASLPIRVTGELFF | TGTGCCAGCCTGCCTATTAGAGTGACCGGGGAGCTGTTTTTT
15 | TRBJ1-4 | TRBV6-5 | NA | NA | CASSYSAGNNEKLFF | TGTGCCAGCAGTTACTCGGCAGGCAATAATGAAAAACTGTTTTTT
14 | TRBJ1-3 | TRBV6-5 | once | NA | CASSYSGNVDTIYF | TGTGCCAGCAGTTACTCAGGGAACGTCGACACCATATATTTT
12 | TRBJ2-5 | TRBV7-2 | NA | NA | CASSSRSLTQYF | TGTGCCAGCAGCTCCCGCTCTTTAACCCAGTACTTC
14 | TRBJ1-3 | TRBV4-3 | NA | NA | CASSQEGSGNTIYF | TGCGCCAGCAGCCAAGAAGGGTCTGGAAACACCATATATTTT
17 | TRBJ2-2 | TRBV25-1 | NA | NA | CASSRGPTAANTGELFF | TGTGCCAGCAGTCGAGGACCGACGGCCGCGAACACCGGGGAGCTGTTTTTT
12 | TRBJ2-7 | TRBV5-6 | NA | NA | CASSLVGHEQYF | TGTGCCAGCAGCTTGGTAGGGCATGAGCAGTACTTC
14 | TRBJ2-2 | TRBV5-1 | NA | NA | CASSLAEDTGELFF | TGCGCCAGCAGCTTGGCCGAAGACACCGGGGAGCTGTTTTTT
15 | TRBJ1-1 | TRBV15 | NA | NA | CATSSPGDLNTEAFF | TGTGCCACCAGCAGTCCAGGGGACCTGAACACTGAAGCTTTCTTT
14 | TRBJ2-5 | TRBV5-5 | NA | NA | CASSDLWGGETQYF | TGTGCCAGCAGCGATCTTTGGGGCGGGGAGACCCAGTACTTC
16 | TRBJ2-1 | TRBV5-6 | NA | NA | CASSFLSGVGYNEQFF | TGTGCCAGCAGCTTTCTGTCGGGGGTAGGGTACAATGAGCAGTTCTTC